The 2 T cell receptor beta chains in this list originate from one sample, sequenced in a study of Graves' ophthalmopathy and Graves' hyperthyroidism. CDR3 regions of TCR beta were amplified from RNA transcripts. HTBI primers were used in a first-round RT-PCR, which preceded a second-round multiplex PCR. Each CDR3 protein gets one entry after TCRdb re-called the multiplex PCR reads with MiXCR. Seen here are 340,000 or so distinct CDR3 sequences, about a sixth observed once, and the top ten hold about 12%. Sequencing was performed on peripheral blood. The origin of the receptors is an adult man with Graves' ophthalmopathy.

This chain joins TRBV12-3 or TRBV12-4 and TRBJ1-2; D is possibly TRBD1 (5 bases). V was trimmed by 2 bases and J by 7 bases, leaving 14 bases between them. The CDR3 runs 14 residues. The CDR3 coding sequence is TGTGCCAGCAGTTTACTGGGTAGTAGGGGTGGCTACACCTTC. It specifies CASSLLGSRGGYTF.

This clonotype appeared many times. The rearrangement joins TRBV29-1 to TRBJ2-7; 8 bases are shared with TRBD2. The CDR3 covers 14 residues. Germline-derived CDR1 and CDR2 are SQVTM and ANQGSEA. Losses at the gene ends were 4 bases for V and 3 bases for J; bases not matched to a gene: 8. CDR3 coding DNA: TGCAGCGTTGCTACCGGGACTAGAAGCTACGAGCAGTACTTC. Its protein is CSVATGTRSYEQYF.